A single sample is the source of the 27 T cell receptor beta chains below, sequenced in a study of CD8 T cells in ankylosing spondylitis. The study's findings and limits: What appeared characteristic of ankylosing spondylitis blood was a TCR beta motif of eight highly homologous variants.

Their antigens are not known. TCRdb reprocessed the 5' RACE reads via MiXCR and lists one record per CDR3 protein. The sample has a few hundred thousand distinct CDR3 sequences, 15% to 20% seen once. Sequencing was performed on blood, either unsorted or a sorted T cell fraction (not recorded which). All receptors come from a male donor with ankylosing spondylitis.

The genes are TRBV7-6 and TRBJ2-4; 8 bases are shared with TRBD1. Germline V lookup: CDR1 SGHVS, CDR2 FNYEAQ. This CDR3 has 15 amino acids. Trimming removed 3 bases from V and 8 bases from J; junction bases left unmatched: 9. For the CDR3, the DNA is TGTGCCAGCAGCTTGGCAGGGGGCGATTGGGACATTCAGTACTTC. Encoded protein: CASSLAGGDWDIQYF.

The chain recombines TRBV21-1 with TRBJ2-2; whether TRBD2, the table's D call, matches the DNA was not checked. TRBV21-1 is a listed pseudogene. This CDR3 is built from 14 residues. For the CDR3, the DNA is TGTGCCAGCAGCAAAAGAGGGTCTCCCGGGGAGCTGTTTTTT. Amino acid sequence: CASSKRGSPGELFF.

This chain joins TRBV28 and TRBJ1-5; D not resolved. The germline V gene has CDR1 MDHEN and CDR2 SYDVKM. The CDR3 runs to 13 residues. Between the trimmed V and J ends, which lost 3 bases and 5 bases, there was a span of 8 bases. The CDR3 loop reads CASSFVGDQPQHF. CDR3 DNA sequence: TGTGCCAGCAGTTTTGTGGGAGATCAGCCCCAGCATTTT. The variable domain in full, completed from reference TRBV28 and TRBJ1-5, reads DVKVTQSSRYLVKRTGEKVFLECVQDMDHENMFWYRQDPGLGLRLIYFSYDVKMKEKGDIPEGYSVSREKKERFSLILESASTNQTSMYLCASSFVGDQPQHFGDGTRLSIL.

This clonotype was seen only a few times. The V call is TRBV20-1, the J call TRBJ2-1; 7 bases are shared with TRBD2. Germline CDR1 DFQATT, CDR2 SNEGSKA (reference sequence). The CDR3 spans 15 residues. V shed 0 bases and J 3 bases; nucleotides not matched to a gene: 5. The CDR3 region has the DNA TGCAGTGCTAGAGATCGGGAGCGGGACTACAATGAGCAGTTCTTC. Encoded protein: CSARDRERDYNEQFF.

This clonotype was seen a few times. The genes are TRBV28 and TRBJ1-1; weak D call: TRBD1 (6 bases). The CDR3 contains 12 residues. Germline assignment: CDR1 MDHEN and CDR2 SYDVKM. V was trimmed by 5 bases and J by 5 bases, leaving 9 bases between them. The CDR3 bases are TGTGCCAGCAGTCCCGACAGGACTGAAGCTTTCTTT. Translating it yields CASSPDRTEAFF.

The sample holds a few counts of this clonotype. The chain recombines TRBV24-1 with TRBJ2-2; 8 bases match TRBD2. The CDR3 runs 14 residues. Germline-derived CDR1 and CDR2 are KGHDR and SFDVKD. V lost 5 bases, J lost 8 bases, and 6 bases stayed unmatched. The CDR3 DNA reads TGTGCCACCAGTGCCTCCGGGGGGGAGGGGGAGCTGTTTTTT. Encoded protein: CATSASGGEGELFF.

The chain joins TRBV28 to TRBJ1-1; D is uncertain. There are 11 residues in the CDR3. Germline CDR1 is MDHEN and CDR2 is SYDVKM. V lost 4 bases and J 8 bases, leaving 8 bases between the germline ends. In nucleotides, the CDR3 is TGTGCCAGCAGTTCGTTCAAAGAAGCTTTCTTT. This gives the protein CASSSFKEAFF.

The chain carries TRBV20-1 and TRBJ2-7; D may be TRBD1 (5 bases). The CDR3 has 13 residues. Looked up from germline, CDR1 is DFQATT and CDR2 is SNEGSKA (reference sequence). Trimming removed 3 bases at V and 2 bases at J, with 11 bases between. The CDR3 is CSARETGAYEQYF. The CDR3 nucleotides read TGCAGTGCTAGGGAAACAGGAGCCTACGAGCAGTACTTC.

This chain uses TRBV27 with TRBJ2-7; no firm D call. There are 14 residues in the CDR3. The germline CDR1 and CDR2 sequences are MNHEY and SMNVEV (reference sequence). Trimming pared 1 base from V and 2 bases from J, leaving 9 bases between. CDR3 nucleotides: TGTGCCAGCAGTTTATATCTAGGGACCTACGAGCAGTACTTC. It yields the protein CASSLYLGTYEQYF.

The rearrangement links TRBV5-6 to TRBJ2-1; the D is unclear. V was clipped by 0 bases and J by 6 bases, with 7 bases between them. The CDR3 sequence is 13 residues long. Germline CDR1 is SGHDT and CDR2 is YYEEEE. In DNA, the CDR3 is TGTGCCAGCAGCTTGGGGGTGGGCAATGAGCAGTTCTTC. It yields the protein CASSLGVGNEQFF.

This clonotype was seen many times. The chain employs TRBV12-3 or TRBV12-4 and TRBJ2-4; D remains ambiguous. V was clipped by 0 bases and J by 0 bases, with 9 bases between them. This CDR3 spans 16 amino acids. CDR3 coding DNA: TGTGCCAGCAGTTTAGCGGAGTTTTTAGCCAAAAACATTCAGTACTTC. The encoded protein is CASSLAEFLAKNIQYF.

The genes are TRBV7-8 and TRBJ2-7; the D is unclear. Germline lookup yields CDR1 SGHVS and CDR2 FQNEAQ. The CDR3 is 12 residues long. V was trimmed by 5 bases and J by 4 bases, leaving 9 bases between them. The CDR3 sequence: CASSPPGYEQYF. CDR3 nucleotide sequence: TGTGCCAGCAGCCCACCCGGGTACGAGCAGTACTTC.

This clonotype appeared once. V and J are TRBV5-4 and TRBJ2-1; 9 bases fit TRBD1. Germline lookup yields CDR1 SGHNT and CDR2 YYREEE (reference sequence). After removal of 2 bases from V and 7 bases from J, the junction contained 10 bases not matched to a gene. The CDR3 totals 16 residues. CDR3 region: CASSFAGTGLWNEQFF. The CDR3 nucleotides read TGTGCCAGCAGCTTCGCCGGGACAGGGTTATGGAATGAGCAGTTCTTC. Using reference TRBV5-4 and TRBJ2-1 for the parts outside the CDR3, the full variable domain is ETGVTQSPTHLIKTRGQQVTLRCSSQSGHNTVSWYQQALGQGPQFIFQYYREEENGRGNFPPRFSGLQFPNYSSELNVNALELDDSALYLCASSFAGTGLWNEQFFGPGTRLTVL.

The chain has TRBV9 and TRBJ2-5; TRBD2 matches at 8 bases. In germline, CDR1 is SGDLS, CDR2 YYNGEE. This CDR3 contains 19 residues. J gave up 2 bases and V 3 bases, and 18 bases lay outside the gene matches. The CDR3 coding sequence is TGTGCCAGCAGCGCCGAGGGGAGGGGAGCGGGAGTAAATCAAGAGACCCAGTACTTC. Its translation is CASSAEGRGAGVNQETQYF.

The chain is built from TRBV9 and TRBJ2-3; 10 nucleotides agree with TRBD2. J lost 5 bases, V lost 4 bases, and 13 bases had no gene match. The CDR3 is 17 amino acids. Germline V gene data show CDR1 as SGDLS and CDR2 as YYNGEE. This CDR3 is CASSPEPGLALLDTQYF. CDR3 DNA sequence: TGTGCCAGCAGCCCTGAACCGGGACTAGCGCTTCTAGATACGCAGTATTTT.

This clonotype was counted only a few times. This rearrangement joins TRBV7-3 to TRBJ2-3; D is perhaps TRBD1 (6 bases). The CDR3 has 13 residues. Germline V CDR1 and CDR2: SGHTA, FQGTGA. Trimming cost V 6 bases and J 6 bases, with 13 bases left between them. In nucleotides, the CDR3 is TGTGCCAGCAGAACCACAGGGAGCGATACGCAGTATTTT. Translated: CASRTTGSDTQYF. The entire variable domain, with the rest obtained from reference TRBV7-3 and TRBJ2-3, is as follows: GAGVSQTPSNKVTEKGKYVELRCDPISGHTALYWYRQSLGQGPEFLIYFQGTGAADDSGLPNDRFFAVRPEGSVSTLKIQRTERGDSAVYLCASRTTGSDTQYFGPGTRLTVL.

CDR3 bases: TGTGCCAGCAATCGAGTCGGCGGGACCCCCTTGAAATACAATGAGCAGTTCTTC. Protein product: CASNRVGGTPLKYNEQFF. J is TRBJ2-1 and V is TRBV10-3, with D tentatively TRBD2 (6 bases). Germline lookup yields CDR1 ENHRY and CDR2 SYGVKD. V lost 10 bases to trimming and J lost 4 bases, with 29 bases between them. The CDR3 is 18 residues long.

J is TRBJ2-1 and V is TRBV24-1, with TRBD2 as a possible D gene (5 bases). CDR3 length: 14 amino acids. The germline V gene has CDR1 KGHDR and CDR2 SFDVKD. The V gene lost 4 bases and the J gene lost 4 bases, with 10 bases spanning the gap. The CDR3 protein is CATSEDEGYNEQFF. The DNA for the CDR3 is TGTGCCACCAGTGAGGACGAGGGATACAATGAGCAGTTCTTC.

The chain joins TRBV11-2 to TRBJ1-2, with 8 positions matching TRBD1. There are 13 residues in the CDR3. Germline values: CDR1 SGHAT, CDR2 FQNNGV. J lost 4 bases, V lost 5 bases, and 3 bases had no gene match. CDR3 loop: CASSHGQGYGYTF. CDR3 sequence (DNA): TGTGCCAGCAGCCACGGACAGGGCTATGGCTACACCTTC.

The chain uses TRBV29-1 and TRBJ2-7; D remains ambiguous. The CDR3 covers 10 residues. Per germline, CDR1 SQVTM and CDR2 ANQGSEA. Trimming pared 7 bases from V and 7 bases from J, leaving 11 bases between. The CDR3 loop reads CSALTREQYF. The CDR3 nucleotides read TGCAGCGCCTTGACTCGAGAGCAGTACTTC.

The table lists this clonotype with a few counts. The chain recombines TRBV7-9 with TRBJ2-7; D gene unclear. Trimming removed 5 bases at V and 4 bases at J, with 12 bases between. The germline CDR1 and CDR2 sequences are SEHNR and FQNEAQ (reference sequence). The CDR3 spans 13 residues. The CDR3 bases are TGTGCCAGCAGCGACGCGCTGATTTACGAGCAGTACTTC. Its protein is CASSDALIYEQYF.

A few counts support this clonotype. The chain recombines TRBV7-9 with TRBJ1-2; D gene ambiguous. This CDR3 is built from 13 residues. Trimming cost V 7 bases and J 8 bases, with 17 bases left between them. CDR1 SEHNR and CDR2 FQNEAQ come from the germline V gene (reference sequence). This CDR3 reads CASTRREEWGYTF. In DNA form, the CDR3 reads TGTGCCAGCACCCGGCGGGAAGAATGGGGCTACACCTTC.

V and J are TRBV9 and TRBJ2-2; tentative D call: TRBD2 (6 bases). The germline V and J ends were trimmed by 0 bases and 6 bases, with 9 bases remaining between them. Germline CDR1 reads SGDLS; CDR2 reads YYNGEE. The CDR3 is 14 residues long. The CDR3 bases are TGTGCCAGCAGCGTAGCGGGAGCCTCCGGGGAGCTGTTTTTT. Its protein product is CASSVAGASGELFF.

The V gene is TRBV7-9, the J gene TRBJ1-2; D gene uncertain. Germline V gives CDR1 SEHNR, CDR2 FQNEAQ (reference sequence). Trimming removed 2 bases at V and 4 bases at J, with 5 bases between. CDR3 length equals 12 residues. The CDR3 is CASSLNSYGYTF. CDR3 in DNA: TGTGCCAGCAGCTTAAACAGCTATGGCTACACCTTC.

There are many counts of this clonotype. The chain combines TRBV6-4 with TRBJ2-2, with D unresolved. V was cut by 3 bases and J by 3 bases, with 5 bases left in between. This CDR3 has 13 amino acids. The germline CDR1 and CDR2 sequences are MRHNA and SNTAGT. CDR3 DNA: TGTGCCAGCAGTGAAGACGACACCGGGGAGCTGTTTTTT. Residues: CASSEDDTGELFF.

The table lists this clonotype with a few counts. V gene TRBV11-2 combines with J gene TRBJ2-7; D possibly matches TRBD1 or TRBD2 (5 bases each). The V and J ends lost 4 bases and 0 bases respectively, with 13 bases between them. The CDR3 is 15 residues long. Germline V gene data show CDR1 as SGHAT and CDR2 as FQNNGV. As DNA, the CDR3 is TGTGCCAGCAGCTACGGGACGTACTCCTCCTACGAGCAGTACTTC. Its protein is CASSYGTYSSYEQYF.

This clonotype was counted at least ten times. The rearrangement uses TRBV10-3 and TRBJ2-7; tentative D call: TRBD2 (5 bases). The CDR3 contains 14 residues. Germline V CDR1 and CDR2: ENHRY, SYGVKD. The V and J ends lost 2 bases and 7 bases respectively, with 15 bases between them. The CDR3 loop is CAISEPTGSEEQYF. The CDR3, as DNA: TGTGCCATCAGTGAGCCTACGGGAAGCGAGGAGCAGTACTTC.